This T cell receptor (beta chain) was found in a study of blood T cells in healthy people across ages (dated by TCRdb to between 2014 and 2017). In terms of the full investigation: In model experiments, roughly one uniquely barcoded TCR beta cDNA molecule per two T cells was captured by template switching. The study measured age-related changes in TCR beta repertoire diversity using deep sequencing normalized with unique cDNA molecular identifiers. For two donors (one aged 18 to 30 and one aged 80 or older), the study analyzed two additional independent replicas of 1 million unique cDNA reads from the same blood draw. The donors were split into four age groups: young (average around 15 years), middle-aged (roughly 40), aged (approximately 59) and long-lived (over 75). What the work shows at the level of the full study, not this receptor alone: Observed TCR beta diversity correlated strongly with the percentage of naive T cells measured by flow cytometry. Conclusive comparison of naive and antigen-experienced compartments was prevented by the profiling of bulk unsorted PBMCs. Because the CMV infection status of the donors was unknown, age-related changes in expanded clonotypes may potentially have been confounded. Compared with the aged group, the long-lived group had more naive CD4+ T cells, fewer expanded clones and increased TCR diversity, suggesting age selection. Observed TCR beta diversity per million T cells fell roughly linearly with age, and a significant reduction was already apparent by age about 43. Estimates of total diversity from one million sequenced T cells were regarded as lower bounds and underestimates.

A remark on this clonotype: There is no known antigen for this receptor. Per-base qualities were not stored, and no clone one base away is much larger.

Donors were approximately 42 systemically healthy Caucasian individuals from Russia aged roughly 6 to 90 years. About 9.6 milliliters of peripheral blood were collected from each donor into EDTA-treated Vacutainer tubes. Ficoll-Paque density-gradient centrifugation was used to isolate PBMCs, with at least 6.5 million obtained per sample. Trizol reagent was used to extract total RNA from PBMCs, with at least 5.5 micrograms per sample. For every donor, an aliquot of PBMCs went through flow cytometry to measure the percentages of naive CD45RAhigh/CD27high T cells. V and J lose 6 bases and 1 base, and a span of 13 bases separates them. The CDR3 sequence holds 14 residues, the cysteine and phenylalanine included. Only the CDR3 portion is preserved as DNA: 42 bases, with reading frame beginning at the first base. Taken from the germline V gene, the CDR1 and CDR2 loops are SNHLY and FYNNEI. The library was prepared using 5' RACE. Sequencing instrument: Illumina HiSeq 2500. The second PCR ran for roughly 7 to 11 cycles and used a J-beta primer mix along with a sample-barcoded 5' primer. Each TCR beta cDNA molecule received a unique molecular identifier from a template-switch 5' adaptor carrying 12 random nucleotides. At least 3 million CDR3-containing paired-end reads were obtained from each sample. All of the RNA was converted into first-strand cDNA using the Mint cDNA synthesis kit, with a TRBC-specific oligonucleotide serving as the primer. All cDNA was treated with uracil-DNA glycosylase and then went through a first 18-cycle PCR with the universal primers M1SS and BC2_uni_R. As for the original processing: Normalization of each sample was performed by random selection of 1 million high-quality reads, each carrying a distinct molecular identifier. Reads with shared molecular identifiers were discarded instead of being binned into consensus sequences. MiTCR, set to a Q25 quality threshold and the strictest error-elimination algorithm, was used for CDR3 identification, clonotype clustering and error correction. A nonparametric unseen species model using Euler transformation provided a lower-bound estimate of total TCR beta diversity. TCRdb reprocessed the public reads (quality trimming at Q25 with fastp, clone calling with MiXCR) and kept in-frame beta chains. For every CDR3 protein sequence, its rows merge into one entry that carries the most common genes and DNA. The V and J calls were not made by the authors but by TCRdb's processing. Across this sample there are some 850,000 distinct CDR3 sequences, with around 25% seen only once. 3% of the sample belongs to the ten largest clones.

The sample was also linked to a second study, of T cells of mothers and their children. Per the second study: The donors were nine systemically healthy Caucasian individuals, made up of three mothers and their six children. cDNA synthesis consumed the entire amount of extracted RNA, loaded at 1.5 ug RNA in each 15 ul reaction. In the second PCR, the M1S primer introduced both the sample barcodes and 2-4 random nucleotides. Over 9.5 million TCR beta CDR3 reads were obtained for each mother, and about 3 million reads were obtained for each child. In both related and unrelated pairs, thymic selection shapes the output of TCR recombination in a similar way, with inherited differences having only a minor effect. Normalized repertoire overlap in related mother-child pairs was always slightly higher than in unrelated mother-child pairs, but the difference was never significant. Persistent microchimeric T cell clones were not detected, at a sensitivity of around 95 clones per million clonotypes. In the study, deep NGS was used to compare the TCR beta repertoires of mothers and children, and features distinguishing related mother-child pairs from unrelated individuals were sought. Mothers averaged roughly 40 +/- 4 years of age and children averaged around 10 +/- 4 years. After adapter ligation with NEBNext reagents, the libraries were sequenced on Illumina HiSeq 2000 with 100+100 nt paired-end reads. Mother and child libraries were prepared a month apart and sequenced in separate runs to prevent cross-contamination. Between roughly 500,000 and 2,100,000 distinct TCR beta clonotypes were identified per donor. Naive TCR beta clonotypes were estimated from low-frequency clonotypes matched to each donor's FACS-determined naive share, without sorting.

The specimen sequenced was blood. Rearrangement joined TRBV2 to TRBJ2-7; D gene: possibly TRBD1, on 5 matching bases. The sequence came from a boy between 10 and 17 years old in good health. CDR3 loop: CASSRVKKSYEQYF. The DNA reads TGTGCCAGCAGCAGGGTAAAAAAGTCCTACGAGCAGTACTTC.